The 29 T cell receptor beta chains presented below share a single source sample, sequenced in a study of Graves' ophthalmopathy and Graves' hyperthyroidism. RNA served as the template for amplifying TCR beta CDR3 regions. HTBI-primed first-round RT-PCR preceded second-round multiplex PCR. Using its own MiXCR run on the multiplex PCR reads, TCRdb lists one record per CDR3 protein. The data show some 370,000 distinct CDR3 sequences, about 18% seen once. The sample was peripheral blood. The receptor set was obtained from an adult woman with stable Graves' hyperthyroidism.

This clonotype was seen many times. The CDR3 is CASSVDNKRGSYGYTF. CDR3 DNA sequence: TGTGCCAGTAGTGTCGATAATAAAAGGGGATCTTATGGCTACACCTTC. The chain couples TRBV19 to TRBJ1-2; D is perhaps TRBD1 (5 bases). The CDR3 has 16 residues. V was cut by 5 bases and J by 5 bases, with 21 bases left in between. Germline V CDR1 and CDR2: LNHDA, SQIVND (reference sequence).

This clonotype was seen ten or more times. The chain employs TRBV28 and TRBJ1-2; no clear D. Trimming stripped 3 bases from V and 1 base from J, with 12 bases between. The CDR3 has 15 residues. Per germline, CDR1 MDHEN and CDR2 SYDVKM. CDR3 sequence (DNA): TGTGCCAGCAGTTTTCGGTGGGCAAATAACTATGGCTACACCTTC. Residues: CASSFRWANNYGYTF.

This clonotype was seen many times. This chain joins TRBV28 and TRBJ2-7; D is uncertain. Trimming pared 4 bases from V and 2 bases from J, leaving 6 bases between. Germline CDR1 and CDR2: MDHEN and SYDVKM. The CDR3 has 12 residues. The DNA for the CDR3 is TGTGCCAGCAGTTCCCCTCCCTACGAGCAGTACTTC. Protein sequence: CASSSPPYEQYF.

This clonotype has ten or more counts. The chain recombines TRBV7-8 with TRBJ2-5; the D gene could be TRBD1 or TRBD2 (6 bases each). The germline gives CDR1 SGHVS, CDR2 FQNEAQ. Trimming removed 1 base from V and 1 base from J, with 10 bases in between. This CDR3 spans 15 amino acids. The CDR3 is CASSLVRGPQETQYF. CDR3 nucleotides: TGTGCCAGCAGCTTAGTTCGGGGGCCCCAAGAGACCCAGTACTTC. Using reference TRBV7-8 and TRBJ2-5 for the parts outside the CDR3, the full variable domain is GAGVSQSPRYKVAKRGQDVALRCDPISGHVSLFWYQQALGQGPEFLTYFQNEAQLDKSGLPSDRFFAERPEGSVSTLKIQRTQQEDSAVYLCASSLVRGPQETQYFGPGTRLLVL.

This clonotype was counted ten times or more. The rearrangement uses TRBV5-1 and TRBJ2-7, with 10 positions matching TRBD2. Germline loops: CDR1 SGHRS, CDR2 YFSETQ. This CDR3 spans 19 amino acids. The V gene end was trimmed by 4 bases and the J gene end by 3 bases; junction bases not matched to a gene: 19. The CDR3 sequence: CASSKQPAGTSVIGYEQYF. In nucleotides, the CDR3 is TGCGCCAGCAGCAAACAACCCGCCGGGACTAGCGTTATCGGCTACGAGCAGTACTTC.

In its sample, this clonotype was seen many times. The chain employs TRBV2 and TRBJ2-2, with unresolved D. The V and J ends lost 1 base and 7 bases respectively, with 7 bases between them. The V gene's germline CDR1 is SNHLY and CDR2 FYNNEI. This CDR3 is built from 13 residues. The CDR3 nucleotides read TGTGCCAGCAGTGAAGAGTTGCACGGGGAGCTGTTTTTT. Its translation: CASSEELHGELFF.

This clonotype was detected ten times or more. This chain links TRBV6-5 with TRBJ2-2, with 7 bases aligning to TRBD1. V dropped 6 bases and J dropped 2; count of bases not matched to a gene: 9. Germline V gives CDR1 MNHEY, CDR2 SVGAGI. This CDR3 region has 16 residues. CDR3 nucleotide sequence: TGTGCCAGCAGCGCCGGGACAGCAAGAAACACCGGGGAGCTGTTTTTT. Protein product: CASSAGTARNTGELFF.

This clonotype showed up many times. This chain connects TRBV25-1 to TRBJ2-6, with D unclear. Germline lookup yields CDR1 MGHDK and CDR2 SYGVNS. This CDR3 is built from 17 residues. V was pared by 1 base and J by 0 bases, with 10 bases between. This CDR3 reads CASSESGSFSGANVLTF. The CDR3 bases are TGTGCCAGCAGTGAATCGGGCAGTTTCTCTGGGGCCAACGTCCTGACTTTC.

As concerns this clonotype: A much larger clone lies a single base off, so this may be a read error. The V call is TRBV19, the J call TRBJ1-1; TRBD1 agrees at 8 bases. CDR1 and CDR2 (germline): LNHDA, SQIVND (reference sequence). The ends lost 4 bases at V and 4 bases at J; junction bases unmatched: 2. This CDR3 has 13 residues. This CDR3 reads CASSTDRATEAFF. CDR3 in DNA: TGTGCCAGTAGTACGGACAGGGCCACTGAAGCTTTCTTT. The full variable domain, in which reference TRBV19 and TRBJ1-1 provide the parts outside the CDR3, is DGGITQSPKYLFRKEGQNVTLSCEQNLNHDAMYWYRQDPGQGLRLIYYSQIVNDFQKGDIAEGYSVSREKKESFPLTVTSAQKNPTAFYLCASSTDRATEAFFGQGTRLTVV.

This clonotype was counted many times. For the CDR3, the DNA is TGTGCCAGCAGACGGGGCACTGAAGCTTTCTTT. Its protein product is CASRRGTEAFF. The chain carries TRBV6-2 or TRBV6-3 and TRBJ1-1; D not resolved. The CDR3 extends over 11 amino acids. CDR1 MNHEY and CDR2 SVGEGT come from the germline V gene. V was trimmed by 6 bases and J by 4 bases, leaving 6 bases between them.

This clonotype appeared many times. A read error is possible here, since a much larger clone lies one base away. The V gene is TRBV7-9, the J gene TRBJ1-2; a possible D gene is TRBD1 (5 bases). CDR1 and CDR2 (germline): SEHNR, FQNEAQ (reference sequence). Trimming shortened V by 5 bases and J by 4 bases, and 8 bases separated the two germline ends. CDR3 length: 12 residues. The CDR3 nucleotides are TGTGCCAGCAGCCCCGGGACCTATGGCTACACCTTC. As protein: CASSPGTYGYTF.

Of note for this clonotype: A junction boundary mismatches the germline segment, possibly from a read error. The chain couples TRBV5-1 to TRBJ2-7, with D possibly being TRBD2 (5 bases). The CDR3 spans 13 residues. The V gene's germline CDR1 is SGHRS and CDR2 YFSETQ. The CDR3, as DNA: TGCGCCAGCAGCTTGGGTGGGAGCCCCTCAAGGGACTTC. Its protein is CASSLGGSPSRDF. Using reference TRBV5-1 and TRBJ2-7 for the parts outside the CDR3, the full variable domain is KAGVTQTPRYLIKTRGQQVTLSCSPISGHRSVSWYQQTPGQGLQFLFEYFSETQRNKGNFPGRFSGRQFSNSRSEMNVSTLELGDSALYLCASSLGGSPSRDFGPGTRLTVT.

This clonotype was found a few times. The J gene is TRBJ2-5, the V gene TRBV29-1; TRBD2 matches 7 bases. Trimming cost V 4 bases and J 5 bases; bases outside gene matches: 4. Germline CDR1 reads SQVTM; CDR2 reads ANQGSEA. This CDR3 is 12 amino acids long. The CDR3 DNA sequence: TGCAGCGTTGTGGGGGAGGGGGAGACCCAGTACTTC. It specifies CSVVGEGETQYF.

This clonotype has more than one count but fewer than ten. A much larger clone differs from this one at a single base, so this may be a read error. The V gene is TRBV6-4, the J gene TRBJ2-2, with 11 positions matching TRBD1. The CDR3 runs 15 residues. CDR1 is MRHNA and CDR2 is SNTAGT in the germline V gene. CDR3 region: CASRGQGAGSGELLF. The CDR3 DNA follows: TGTGCCAGCAGAGGACAGGGGGCAGGATCCGGGGAGCTGTTGTTT.

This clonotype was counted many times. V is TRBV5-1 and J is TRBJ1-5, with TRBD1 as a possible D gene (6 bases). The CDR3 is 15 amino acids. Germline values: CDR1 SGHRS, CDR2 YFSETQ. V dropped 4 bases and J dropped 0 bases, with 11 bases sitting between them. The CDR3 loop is CASSPGTFSNQPQHF. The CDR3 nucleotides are TGCGCCAGCAGCCCCGGGACATTTAGCAATCAGCCCCAGCATTTT.

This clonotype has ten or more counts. The CDR3 protein is CASSLRPPQETQYF. CDR3 nucleotides: TGTGCCAGCAGCTTACGACCACCCCAAGAGACCCAGTACTTC. The rearrangement uses TRBV5-5 and TRBJ2-5; D unresolved. Germline CDR1 SGHKS, CDR2 YYEKEE (reference sequence). This CDR3 is 14 amino acids long. V was cut by 2 bases and J by 1 base, with 9 bases left in between.

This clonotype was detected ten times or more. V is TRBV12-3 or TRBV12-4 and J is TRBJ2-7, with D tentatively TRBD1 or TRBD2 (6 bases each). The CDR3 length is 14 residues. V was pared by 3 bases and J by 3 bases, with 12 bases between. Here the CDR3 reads CASSFGGAVYEQYF. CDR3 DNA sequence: TGTGCCAGCAGTTTCGGGGGCGCTGTCTACGAGCAGTACTTC.

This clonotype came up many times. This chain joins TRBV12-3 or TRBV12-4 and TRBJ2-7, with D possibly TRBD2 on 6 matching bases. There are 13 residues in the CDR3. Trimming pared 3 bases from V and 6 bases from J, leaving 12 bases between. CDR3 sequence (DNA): TGTGCCAGCAGTTTTGAGGGGAGGAGCGAGCAGTACTTC. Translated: CASSFEGRSEQYF.

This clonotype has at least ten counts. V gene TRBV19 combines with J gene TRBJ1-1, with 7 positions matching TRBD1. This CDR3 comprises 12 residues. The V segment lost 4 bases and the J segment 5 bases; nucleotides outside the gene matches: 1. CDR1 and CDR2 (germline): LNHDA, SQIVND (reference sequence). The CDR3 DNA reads TGTGCCAGTAGTAAGGGACAGACTGAAGCTTTCTTT. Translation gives CASSKGQTEAFF.

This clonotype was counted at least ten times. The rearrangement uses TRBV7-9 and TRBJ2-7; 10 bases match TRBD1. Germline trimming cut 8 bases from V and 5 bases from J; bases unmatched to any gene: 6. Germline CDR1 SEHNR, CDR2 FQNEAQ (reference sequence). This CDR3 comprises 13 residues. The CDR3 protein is CASGGQGNDEQYF. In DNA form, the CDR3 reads TGTGCCAGCGGGGGACAGGGGAACGACGAGCAGTACTTC.

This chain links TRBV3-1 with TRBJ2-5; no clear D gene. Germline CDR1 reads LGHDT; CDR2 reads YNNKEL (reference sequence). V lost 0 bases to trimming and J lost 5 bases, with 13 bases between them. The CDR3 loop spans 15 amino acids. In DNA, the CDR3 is TGTGCCAGCAGCCAAGATCTCACTGACGGGGAGACCCAGTACTTC. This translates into CASSQDLTDGETQYF.

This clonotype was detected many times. The CDR3 loop reads CASSLVRIAGTGELFF. The CDR3 bases are TGTGCCAGCAGCTTGGTCAGGATAGCGGGCACCGGGGAGCTGTTTTTT. This chain uses TRBV7-8 with TRBJ2-2; 7 positions agree with TRBD2. The CDR3 totals 16 residues. Germline V gene lookup returns CDR1 SGHVS and CDR2 FQNEAQ. V dropped 3 bases and J dropped 4; count of bases not matched to a gene: 8.

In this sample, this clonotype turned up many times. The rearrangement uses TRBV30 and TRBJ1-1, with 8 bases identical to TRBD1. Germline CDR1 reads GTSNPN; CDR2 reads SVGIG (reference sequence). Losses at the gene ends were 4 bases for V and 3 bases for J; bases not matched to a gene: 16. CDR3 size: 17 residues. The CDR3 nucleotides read TGTGCCTGGACCACCCTCTGGGACAGGAAAATTGACACTGAAGCTTTCTTT. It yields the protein CAWTTLWDRKIDTEAFF.

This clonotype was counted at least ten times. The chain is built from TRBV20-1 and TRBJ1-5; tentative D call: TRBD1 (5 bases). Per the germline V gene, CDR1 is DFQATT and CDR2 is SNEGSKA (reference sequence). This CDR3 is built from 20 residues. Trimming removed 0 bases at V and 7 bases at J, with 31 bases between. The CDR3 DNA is TGCAGTGCTAGAGATAGCACGGGACGGACGGGATTAAGCCGGTCCCAGCCCCAGCATTTT. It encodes CSARDSTGRTGLSRSQPQHF.

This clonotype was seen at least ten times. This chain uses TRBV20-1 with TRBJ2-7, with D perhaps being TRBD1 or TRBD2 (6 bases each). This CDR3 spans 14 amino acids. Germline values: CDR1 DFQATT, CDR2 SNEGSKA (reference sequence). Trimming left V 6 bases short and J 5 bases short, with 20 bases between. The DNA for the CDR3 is TGCAGTGCCCTAGGGGGGATGGGGCGGGACGAGCAGTACTTC. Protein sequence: CSALGGMGRDEQYF.

This CDR3 is CASSHPSGGGNTQYF. DNA of the CDR3: TGCGCCAGCAGCCACCCGAGCGGGGGGGGAAATACGCAGTATTTT. This chain uses TRBV4-1 with TRBJ2-3, with 10 bases aligning to TRBD2. Germline trimming cut 3 bases from V and 7 bases from J; bases unmatched to any gene: 7. The CDR3 is 15 amino acids. Germline loops: CDR1 MGHRA, CDR2 YSYEKL.

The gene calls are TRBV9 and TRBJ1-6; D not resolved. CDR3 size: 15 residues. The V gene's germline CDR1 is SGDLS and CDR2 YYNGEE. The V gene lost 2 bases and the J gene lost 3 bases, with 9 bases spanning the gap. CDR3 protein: CASSVGADYNSPLHF. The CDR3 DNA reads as TGTGCCAGCAGCGTGGGAGCTGACTATAATTCACCCCTCCACTTT.

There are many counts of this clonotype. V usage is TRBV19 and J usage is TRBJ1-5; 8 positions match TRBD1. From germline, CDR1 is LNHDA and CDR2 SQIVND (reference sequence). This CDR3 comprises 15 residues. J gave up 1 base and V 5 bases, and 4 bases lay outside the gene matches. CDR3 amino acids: CASSAGGRSNQPQHF. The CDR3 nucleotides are TGTGCCAGTAGTGCAGGGGGCCGCAGCAATCAGCCCCAGCATTTT.

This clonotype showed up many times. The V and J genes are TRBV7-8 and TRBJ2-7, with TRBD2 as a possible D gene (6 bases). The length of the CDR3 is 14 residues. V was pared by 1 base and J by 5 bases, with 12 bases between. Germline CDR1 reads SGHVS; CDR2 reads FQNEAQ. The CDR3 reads CASSLDQLAHEQYF. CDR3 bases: TGTGCCAGCAGCTTAGACCAACTAGCCCACGAGCAGTACTTC.